This TCR beta chain was found in a study of T cells in Graves' hyperthyroidism and ophthalmopathy. This clonotype occurred many times. What it binds is unknown. Ophthalmopathy patients showed a Clinical Activity Score of at least 3, NOSPECS grade of at least 4 and duration under 3 months. The study, taken as a whole, reports: Ophthalmopathy, which appeared later, was predicted by the model a median about 6.8 months before onset. Most thyroid clonotypes expanded above 0.001 were also detected in blood.

What was amplified from RNA transcripts were TCR beta CDR3 regions. During a first-round RT-PCR of the TCR CDR3, the HTBI primer set was used. TCRdb fed the multiplex PCR reads into MiXCR, producing one record per CDR3 protein. In the table there are 300,000 to 400,000 distinct CDR3 sequences, roughly 15% of which are singletons. This CDR3 is 17 amino acids long. The germline CDR1 and CDR2 sequences are SGHAT and FQNNGV. Deletions cut 1 base from V and 5 bases from J, with 15 bases between. The sequenced sample consisted of blood. The receptor comes from a woman in her twenties or thirties with Graves' ophthalmopathy. The rearrangement joins TRBV11-2 to TRBJ1-6; D ambiguous. The CDR3 DNA is TGTGCCAGCAGCTTAGGTCTGGTAGGCCATAATAATTCACCCCTCCACTTT. Its translation: CASSLGLVGHNNSPLHF.